The present TCR beta chain was sequenced within a study of cytomegalovirus exposure and HLA in healthy donors. The study's findings and limits: Versus the roughly 670-donor mean, an Asian-associated ancestry cluster reportedly showed fewer N-insertions in a later analysis.

PCR employed 60 Vbeta and 13 Jbeta primers. Produced via immunoSEQ multiplex PCR; TCRdb's table is partial and in-frame only. The sample includes tens of thousands of clones. For this clone: Its antigen is currently unknown.

Trimming shortened V by 4 bases and J by 6 bases, and 15 bases separated the two germline ends. Germline assignment: CDR1 SGHVS and CDR2 FNYEAQ. The CDR3 runs 14 residues. Sequences were obtained from PBMCs. J is TRBJ1-1 and V is TRBV7-6; D gene unclear. The receptor was derived from a boy aged 5-17 years in good health and CMV-seronegative. The CDR3 reads CASSYGLEEPEAFF. CDR3 sequence (DNA): TGTGCCAGCAGCTACGGTTTGGAGGAGCCTGAAGCTTTCTTT.